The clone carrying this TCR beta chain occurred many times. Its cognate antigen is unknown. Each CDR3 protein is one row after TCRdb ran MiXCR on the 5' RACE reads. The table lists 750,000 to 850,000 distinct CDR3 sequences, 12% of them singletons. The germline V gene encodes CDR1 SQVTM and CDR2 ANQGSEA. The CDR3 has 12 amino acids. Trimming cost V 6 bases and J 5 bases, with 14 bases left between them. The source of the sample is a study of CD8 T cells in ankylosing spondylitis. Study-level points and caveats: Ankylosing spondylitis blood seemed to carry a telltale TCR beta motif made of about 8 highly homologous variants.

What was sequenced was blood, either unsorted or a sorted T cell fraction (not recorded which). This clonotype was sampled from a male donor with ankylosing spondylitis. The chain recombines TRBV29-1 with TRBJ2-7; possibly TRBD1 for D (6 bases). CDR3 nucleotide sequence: TGCAGCGTGCGGATACAGGGAGACGAGCAGTACTTC. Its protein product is CSVRIQGDEQYF.